This TCR beta chain is drawn from a study of T cell repertoires in cytomegalovirus infection. Whole-study context: Indicated by public TCR beta signatures were CMV infection and matching HLA type. Study conclusions and caveats: Identification of carriers of CMV plus the relevant HLA was achieved through cumulative public TCR beta family frequency. Dominating the ex vivo response were TCR beta clonotypes that were CMV-specific and HLA-C-restricted.

Between the trimmed V and J ends, which lost 2 bases and 5 bases, there was a span of 18 bases. Per germline, CDR1 SGHTA and CDR2 FQGNSA. This CDR3 has 16 residues. TCRdb re-analysed the reads in MiXCR, keeping a single row per CDR3 protein. This table holds 110,000 to 150,000 distinct CDR3 sequences, around 32% found once. This clonotype appeared many times. The antigen is undetermined. The TCR sequence derives from a human donor in good health (CMV status not recorded). Some clones in this sample may be carry-over from other donors' samples. This chain links TRBV7-2 with TRBJ2-5; D is undetermined. The sample in question was CD8+ T cells from cultured PBMCs, obtained from culture after CMV antigen stimulation. In DNA, the CDR3 is TGTGCCAGCAGCTTACGTGGGGTTGGTTCGTTGGAGACCCAGTACTTC. Translated: CASSLRGVGSLETQYF.